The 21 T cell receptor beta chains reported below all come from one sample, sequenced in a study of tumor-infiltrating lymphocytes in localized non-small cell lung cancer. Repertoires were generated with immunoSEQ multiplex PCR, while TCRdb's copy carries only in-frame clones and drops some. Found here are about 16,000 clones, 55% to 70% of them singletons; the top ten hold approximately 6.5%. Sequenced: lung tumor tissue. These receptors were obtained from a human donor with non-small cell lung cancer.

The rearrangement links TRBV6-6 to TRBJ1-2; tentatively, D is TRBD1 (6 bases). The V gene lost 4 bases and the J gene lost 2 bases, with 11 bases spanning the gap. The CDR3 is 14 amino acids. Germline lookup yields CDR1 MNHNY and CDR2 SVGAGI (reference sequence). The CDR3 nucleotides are TGTGCCAGCAGTTCAGGTACAGGGAACTATGGCTACACCTTC. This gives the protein CASSSGTGNYGYTF.

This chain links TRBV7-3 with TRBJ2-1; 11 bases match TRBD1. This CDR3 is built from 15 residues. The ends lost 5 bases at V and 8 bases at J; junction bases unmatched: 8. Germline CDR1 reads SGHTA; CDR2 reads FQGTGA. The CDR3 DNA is TGTGCCAGCAGCCCAAGGACAGGGGGCCGGGATGAGCAGTTCTTC. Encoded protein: CASSPRTGGRDEQFF.

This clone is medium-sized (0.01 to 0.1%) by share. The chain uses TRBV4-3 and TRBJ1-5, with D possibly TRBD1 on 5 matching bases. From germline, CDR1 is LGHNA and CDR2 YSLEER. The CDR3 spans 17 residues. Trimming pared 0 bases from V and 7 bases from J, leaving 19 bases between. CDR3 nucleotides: TGCGCCAGCAGCCAAGAGGGACCTGGGACCTTAACCCAGCCCCAGCATTTT. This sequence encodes CASSQEGPGTLTQPQHF.

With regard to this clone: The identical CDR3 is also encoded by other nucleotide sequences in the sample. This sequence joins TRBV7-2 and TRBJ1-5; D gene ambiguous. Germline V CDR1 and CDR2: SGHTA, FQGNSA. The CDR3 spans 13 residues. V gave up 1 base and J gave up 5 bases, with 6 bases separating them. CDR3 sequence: CASSLGRYQPQHF. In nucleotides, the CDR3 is TGTGCCAGCAGCTTAGGGAGGTATCAGCCCCAGCATTTT.

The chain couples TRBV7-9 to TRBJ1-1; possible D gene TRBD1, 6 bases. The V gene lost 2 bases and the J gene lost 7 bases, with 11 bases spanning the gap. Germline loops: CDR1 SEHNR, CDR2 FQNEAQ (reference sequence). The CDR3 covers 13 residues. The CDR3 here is CASSLSQGIEAFF. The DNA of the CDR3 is TGTGCCAGCAGCTTAAGCCAGGGGATTGAAGCTTTCTTT.

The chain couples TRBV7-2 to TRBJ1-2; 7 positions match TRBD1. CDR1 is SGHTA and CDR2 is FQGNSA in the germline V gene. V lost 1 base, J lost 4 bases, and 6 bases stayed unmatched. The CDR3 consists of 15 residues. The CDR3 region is CASSLGSGQTYGYTF. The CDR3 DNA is TGTGCCAGCAGCTTAGGATCGGGACAGACCTATGGCTACACCTTC.

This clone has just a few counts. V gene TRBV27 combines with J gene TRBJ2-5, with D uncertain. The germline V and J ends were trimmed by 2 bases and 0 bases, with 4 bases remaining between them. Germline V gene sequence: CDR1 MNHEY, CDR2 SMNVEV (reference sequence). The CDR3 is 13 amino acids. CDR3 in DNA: TGTGCCAGCAGTTTAGCACACCAAGAGACCCAGTACTTC. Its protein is CASSLAHQETQYF.

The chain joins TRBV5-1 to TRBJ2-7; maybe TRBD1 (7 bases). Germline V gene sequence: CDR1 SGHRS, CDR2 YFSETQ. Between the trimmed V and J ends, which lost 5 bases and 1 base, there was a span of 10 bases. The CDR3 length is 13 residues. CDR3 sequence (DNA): TGCGCCAGCAGGGAGGGGGCATCCTACGAGCAGTACTTC. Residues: CASREGASYEQYF.

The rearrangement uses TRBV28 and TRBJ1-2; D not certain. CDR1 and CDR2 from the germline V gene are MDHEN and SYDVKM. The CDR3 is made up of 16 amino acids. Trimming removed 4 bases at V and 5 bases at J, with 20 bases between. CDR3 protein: CASSSPFQGPIYGYTF. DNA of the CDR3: TGTGCCAGCAGTTCGCCTTTCCAAGGACCGATATATGGCTACACCTTC.

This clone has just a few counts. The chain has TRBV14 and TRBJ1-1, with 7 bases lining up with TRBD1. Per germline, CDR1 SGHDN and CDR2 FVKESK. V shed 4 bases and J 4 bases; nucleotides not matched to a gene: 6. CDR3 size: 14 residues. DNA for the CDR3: TGTGCCAGCAGCCCACTCGACAGGGTCACTGAAGCTTTCTTT. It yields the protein CASSPLDRVTEAFF.

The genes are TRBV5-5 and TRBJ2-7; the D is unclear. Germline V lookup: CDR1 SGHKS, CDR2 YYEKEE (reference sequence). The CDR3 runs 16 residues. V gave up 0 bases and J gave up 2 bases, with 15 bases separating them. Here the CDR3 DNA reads TGTGCCAGCAGCTTGGACCCGAAACAGTCTGCCTACGAGCAGTACTTC. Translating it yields CASSLDPKQSAYEQYF.

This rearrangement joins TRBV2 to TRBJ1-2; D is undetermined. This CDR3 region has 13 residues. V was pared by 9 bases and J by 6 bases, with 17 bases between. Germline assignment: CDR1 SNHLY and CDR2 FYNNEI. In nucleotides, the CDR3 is TGTGCCAGTAAAGACCGCGCCGCAAATGGCTACACCTTC. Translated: CASKDRAANGYTF.

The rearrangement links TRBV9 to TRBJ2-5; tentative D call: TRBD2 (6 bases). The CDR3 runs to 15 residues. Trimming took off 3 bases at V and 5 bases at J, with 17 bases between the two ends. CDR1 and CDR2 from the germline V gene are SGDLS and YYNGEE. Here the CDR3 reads CASSATSGLMETQYF. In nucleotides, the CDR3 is TGTGCCAGCAGCGCCACGTCTGGACTAATGGAGACCCAGTACTTC.

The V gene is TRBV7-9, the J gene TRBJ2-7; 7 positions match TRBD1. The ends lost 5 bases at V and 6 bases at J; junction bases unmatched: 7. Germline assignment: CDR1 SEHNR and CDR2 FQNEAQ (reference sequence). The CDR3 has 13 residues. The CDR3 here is CASSQPTGVEQYF. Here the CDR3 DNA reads TGTGCCAGCAGCCAACCCACAGGGGTCGAGCAGTACTTC. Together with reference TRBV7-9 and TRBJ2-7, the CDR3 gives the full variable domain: DTGVSQNPRHKITKRGQNVTFRCDPISEHNRLYWYRQTLGQGPEFLTYFQNEAQLEKSRLLSDRFSAERPKGSFSTLEIQRTEQGDSAMYLCASSQPTGVEQYFGPGTRLTVT.

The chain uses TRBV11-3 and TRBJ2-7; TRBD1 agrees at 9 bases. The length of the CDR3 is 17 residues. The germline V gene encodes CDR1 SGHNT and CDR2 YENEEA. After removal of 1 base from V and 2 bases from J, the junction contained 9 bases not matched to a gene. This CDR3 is CASSLGGTGPTPYEQYF. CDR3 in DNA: TGTGCCAGCAGCTTAGGGGGGACAGGGCCGACGCCCTACGAGCAGTACTTC.

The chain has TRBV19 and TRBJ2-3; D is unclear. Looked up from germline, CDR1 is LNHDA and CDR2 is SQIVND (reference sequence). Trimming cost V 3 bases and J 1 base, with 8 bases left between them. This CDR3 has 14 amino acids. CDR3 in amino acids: CASSIDWGTDTQYF. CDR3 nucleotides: TGTGCCAGTAGTATTGACTGGGGCACAGATACGCAGTATTTT.

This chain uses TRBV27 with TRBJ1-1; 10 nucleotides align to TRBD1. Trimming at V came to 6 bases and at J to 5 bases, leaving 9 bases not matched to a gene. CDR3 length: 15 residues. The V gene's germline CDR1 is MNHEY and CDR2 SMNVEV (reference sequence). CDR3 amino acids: CASRTRDRGETEAFF. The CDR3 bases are TGTGCCAGCAGAACTAGGGACAGGGGTGAAACTGAAGCTTTCTTT.

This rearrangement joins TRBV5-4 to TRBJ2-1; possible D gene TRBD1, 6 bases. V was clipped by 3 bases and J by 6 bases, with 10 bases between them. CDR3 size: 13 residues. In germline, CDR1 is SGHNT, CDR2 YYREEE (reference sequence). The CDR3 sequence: CASSSDSPNEQFF. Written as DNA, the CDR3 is TGTGCCAGCAGCTCGGACAGTCCCAATGAGCAGTTCTTC. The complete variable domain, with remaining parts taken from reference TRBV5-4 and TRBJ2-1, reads ETGVTQSPTHLIKTRGQQVTLRCSSQSGHNTVSWYQQALGQGPQFIFQYYREEENGRGNFPPRFSGLQFPNYSSELNVNALELDDSALYLCASSSDSPNEQFFGPGTRLTVL.

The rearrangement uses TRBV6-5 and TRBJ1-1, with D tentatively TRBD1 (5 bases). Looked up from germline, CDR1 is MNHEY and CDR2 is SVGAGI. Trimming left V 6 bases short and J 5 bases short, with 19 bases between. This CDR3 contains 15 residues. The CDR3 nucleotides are TGTGCCAGCAGCCCTACGGGGGAGGTTAGTACTGAAGCTTTCTTT. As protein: CASSPTGEVSTEAFF.

This CDR3 is CASSQGPASEQFF. The CDR3 DNA reads as TGCGCCAGCAGCCAAGGACCCGCCAGTGAGCAGTTCTTC. This chain connects TRBV4-1 to TRBJ2-1; D is unclear. The CDR3 runs to 13 residues. V was clipped by 1 base and J by 9 bases, with 10 bases between them. Germline assignment: CDR1 MGHRA and CDR2 YSYEKL.

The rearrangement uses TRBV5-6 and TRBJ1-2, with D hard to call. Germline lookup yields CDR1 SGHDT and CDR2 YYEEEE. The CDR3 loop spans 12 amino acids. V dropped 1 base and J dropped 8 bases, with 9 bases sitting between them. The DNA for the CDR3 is TGTGCCAGCAGCTTGTCCGGCACAGGCTACACCTTC. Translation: CASSLSGTGYTF.